What follows are 21 T cell receptor beta chains derived from one specimen sequenced in a study of PD-1 blockade in classical Hodgkin lymphoma. Profiled with immunoSEQ multiplex PCR; TCRdb holds only in-frame clones, not every one. The sample carries about 20,000 clones, 70% to 80% recorded once. Time point meaning: cycle 4 day 1 (C4D1), after more than five weeks of nivolumab. Autologous stem cell transplantation was followed by relapse in every patient, and brentuximab vedotin exposure varied. Researchers report purifying CD4+ T cells from thawed PBMCs by magnetic negative selection. Here the sequenced sample was CD4+ T cells from blood, taken before the fourth cycle of nivolumab. The receptors here all came from a human donor with classical Hodgkin lymphoma.

The rearrangement joins TRBV5-1 to TRBJ2-7; D uncertain. CDR3 length: 12 residues. The V end was cut by 2 bases, the J end by 3 bases, with 6 bases between. Germline CDR1 SGHRS, CDR2 YFSETQ. The CDR3 nucleotides read TGCGCCAGCAGCTTCGGCCGCTACGAGCAGTACTTC. Amino acid sequence: CASSFGRYEQYF.

The chain carries TRBV4-2 and TRBJ2-5, with a weak D call TRBD1 (8 bases). CDR1 and CDR2 (germline): LGHNA, YNFKEQ. Between the trimmed V and J ends, which lost 0 bases and 4 bases, there was a span of 21 bases. The CDR3 length is 18 residues. CDR3 amino acids: CASSQDGHGQGGGETQYF. CDR3 DNA: TGTGCCAGCAGCCAAGATGGCCATGGACAGGGCGGGGGAGAGACCCAGTACTTC.

The V call is TRBV5-4, the J call TRBJ2-2, with D maybe TRBD1 (5 bases). Germline V gene sequence: CDR1 SGHNT, CDR2 YYREEE (reference sequence). The CDR3 contains 14 residues. The V end lost 5 bases, the J end lost 1 base, and 9 bases lay between the germline ends. As DNA, the CDR3 is TGTGCCAGCAGGAACCAGGGGAACACCGGGGAGCTGTTTTTT. It is translated as CASRNQGNTGELFF.

There are a few counts of this clone. The CDR3 DNA follows: TGCGCCAGCAGCCAAGCTATCCGCAACAGGGGGCATTTTTCACCCCTCCACTTT. It translates to CASSQAIRNRGHFSPLHF. The J gene is TRBJ1-6, the V gene TRBV4-3, with 9 bases lining up with TRBD1. V gave up 1 base and J gave up 9 bases; unmatched junction bases: 13. Germline values: CDR1 LGHNA, CDR2 YSLEER. CDR3 length: 18 amino acids.

This clone was counted once. V and J are TRBV5-8 and TRBJ2-5, with 10 bases identical to TRBD2. This CDR3 contains 15 residues. CDR1 is SGHTS, CDR2 YDEGEE, per germline. Unmatched junction bases numbered 11, after V lost 7 bases and J lost 5 bases. DNA of the CDR3: TGTGCCAGCGGATCTAGCGGGGGCCGGGGGGAGACCCAGTACTTC. It specifies CASGSSGGRGETQYF.

The J gene is TRBJ2-2, the V gene TRBV4-1; D is unclear. Germline V CDR1 and CDR2: MGHRA, YSYEKL. CDR3 length: 15 residues. With 3 bases removed from V and 1 base from J, the gap between germline ends came to 9 bases. The DNA of the CDR3 is TGCGCCAGCAGCCATACCACAAGGAACACCGGGGAGCTGTTTTTT. It yields the protein CASSHTTRNTGELFF.

V is TRBV7-9 and J is TRBJ2-5; D remains ambiguous. V gave up 1 base and J gave up 4 bases, with 16 bases separating them. The CDR3 is made up of 16 amino acids. Germline loops: CDR1 SEHNR, CDR2 FQNEAQ (reference sequence). The CDR3, as DNA: TGTGCCAGCAGCTTAGTAGGCTTACAGACCAGAGAGACCCAGTACTTC. As protein: CASSLVGLQTRETQYF.

The chain combines TRBV18 with TRBJ1-1; the D gene is possibly TRBD1 (6 bases). The CDR3 has 14 amino acids. The V end was cut by 3 bases, the J end by 0 bases, with 8 bases between. The V gene's germline CDR1 is KGHSH and CDR2 LQKENI. The CDR3 sequence: CASSPGGLNTEAFF. CDR3 in DNA: TGTGCCAGCTCACCGGGGGGGCTGAACACTGAAGCTTTCTTT.

This clone showed up just a few times. The genes are TRBV2 and TRBJ1-1; no clear D gene. Germline CDR1 and CDR2: SNHLY and FYNNEI. The CDR3 loop spans 11 amino acids. The germline V and J ends were trimmed by 4 bases and 5 bases, with 5 bases remaining between them. Here the CDR3 reads CASSGRTEAFF. The CDR3 DNA is TGTGCCAGCAGTGGTCGGACTGAAGCTTTCTTT.

This clone was recorded once. The gene calls are TRBV4-3 and TRBJ1-5; D is unclear. Germline lookup yields CDR1 LGHNA and CDR2 YSLEER. V was clipped by 0 bases and J by 7 bases, with 10 bases between them. CDR3 size: 14 residues. As DNA, the CDR3 is TGCGCCAGCAGCCAAGATTTTGAGAGGCAGCCCCAGCATTTT. Protein sequence: CASSQDFERQPQHF.

J is TRBJ1-1 and V is TRBV10-3; D uncertain. The ends were cut back, 7 bases at V and 5 bases at J, with 14 bases in the middle. Germline assignment: CDR1 ENHRY and CDR2 SYGVKD. The CDR3 runs 13 residues. The CDR3 region has the DNA TGTGCCATCATCGGCGAGTGGTCAACTGAAGCTTTCTTT. Translating it yields CAIIGEWSTEAFF.

This clone turned up a few times. The CDR3 nucleotides are TGTGCCAGTAGTATACAGGGGCGGGATCAGCCCCAGCATTTT. As protein: CASSIQGRDQPQHF. The chain employs TRBV19 and TRBJ1-5; possibly TRBD1 for D (6 bases). The V gene's germline CDR1 is LNHDA and CDR2 SQIVND (reference sequence). The V and J ends lost 2 bases and 5 bases respectively, with 10 bases between them. The CDR3 loop spans 14 amino acids.

The DNA of the CDR3 is TGTGCCAGCTCACCAGAACAGGGACCTTACAATGAGCAGTTCTTC. It specifies CASSPEQGPYNEQFF. V gene TRBV18 combines with J gene TRBJ2-1; a weak D match, TRBD1 (6 bases). The germline gives CDR1 KGHSH, CDR2 LQKENI. This CDR3 is built from 15 residues. Trimming cost V 2 bases and J 4 bases, with 12 bases left between them.

This clone came up a few times. This chain connects TRBV19 to TRBJ1-5, with TRBD1 as a possible D gene (5 bases). CDR1 and CDR2 (germline): LNHDA, SQIVND (reference sequence). Trimming removed 7 bases from V and 6 bases from J, with 19 bases in between. This CDR3 has 15 amino acids. CDR3 protein: CASTRGPGETQPQHF. The CDR3 DNA reads TGTGCCAGTACGCGGGGACCCGGGGAGACTCAGCCCCAGCATTTT.

The genes are TRBV21-1 and TRBJ2-1; the D call in the table, TRBD2, was not verified against the DNA. TRBV21-1 is designated a pseudogene. The CDR3 has 15 amino acids. CDR3 sequence: CASRAGHRAYNEQFF. The CDR3 region has the DNA TGTGCCAGCAGGGCGGGCCACCGGGCCTACAATGAGCAGTTCTTC.

The V gene is TRBV5-1, the J gene TRBJ2-5, with a tentative D call TRBD2 (5 bases). The CDR3 runs to 13 residues. Deletions cut 2 bases from V and 5 bases from J, with 10 bases between. The germline V gene encodes CDR1 SGHRS and CDR2 YFSETQ. The DNA of the CDR3 is TGCGCCAGCAGCTTAATGCCGGGGGAGACCCAGTACTTC. Its translation: CASSLMPGETQYF.

This chain's CDR3 is CASSQGGGQFNEKLFF. DNA for the CDR3: TGTGCCAGCAGCCAGGGGGGTGGGCAGTTTAATGAAAAACTGTTTTTT. V and J are TRBV11-2 and TRBJ1-4; the match to TRBD1 covers 7 bases. With V trimmed by 5 bases and J by 4 bases, 10 bases remained unmatched. This CDR3 region has 16 residues. Germline V gives CDR1 SGHAT, CDR2 FQNNGV.

CDR3 amino acids: CASSSGHSNRAQYF. The CDR3 nucleotides are TGTGCCAGCAGCTCCGGACATTCTAATAGGGCCCAGTACTTC. The rearrangement uses TRBV11-3 and TRBJ2-5; D might be TRBD1 (5 bases). CDR1 and CDR2 from the germline V gene are SGHNT and YENEEA. The CDR3 runs 14 residues. V gave up 4 bases and J gave up 9 bases, with 18 bases separating them.

This clone has a handful of counts. The rearrangement uses TRBV5-1 and TRBJ2-7, with 9 positions matching TRBD2. CDR1 and CDR2 (germline): SGHRS, YFSETQ. The CDR3 has 14 amino acids. V trimming: 2 bases; J trimming: 2 bases; junction bases outside the gene matches: 2. Here the CDR3 reads CASSLSGGTYEQYF. DNA of the CDR3: TGCGCCAGCAGCTTAAGCGGGGGGACCTACGAGCAGTACTTC.

J is TRBJ2-1 and V is TRBV11-2; a weak D match, TRBD2 (7 bases). CDR3 length: 15 residues. Germline assignment: CDR1 SGHAT and CDR2 FQNNGV. Between the trimmed V and J ends, which lost 1 base and 7 bases, there was a span of 14 bases. This CDR3 is CASSLGGGHGNEQFF. The CDR3 coding sequence is TGTGCCAGCAGCTTAGGGGGGGGCCACGGAAATGAGCAGTTCTTC.

This CDR3 reads CASSLGQANQPQHF. The DNA of the CDR3 is TGTGCCAGCAGCTTAGGACAGGCCAATCAGCCCCAGCATTTT. The gene calls are TRBV6-1 and TRBJ1-5, with TRBD1 identical over 7 bases. The germline CDR1 and CDR2 sequences are MNHNS and SASEGT. V was clipped by 6 bases and J by 3 bases; unmatched bases: 5. The CDR3 spans 14 residues.